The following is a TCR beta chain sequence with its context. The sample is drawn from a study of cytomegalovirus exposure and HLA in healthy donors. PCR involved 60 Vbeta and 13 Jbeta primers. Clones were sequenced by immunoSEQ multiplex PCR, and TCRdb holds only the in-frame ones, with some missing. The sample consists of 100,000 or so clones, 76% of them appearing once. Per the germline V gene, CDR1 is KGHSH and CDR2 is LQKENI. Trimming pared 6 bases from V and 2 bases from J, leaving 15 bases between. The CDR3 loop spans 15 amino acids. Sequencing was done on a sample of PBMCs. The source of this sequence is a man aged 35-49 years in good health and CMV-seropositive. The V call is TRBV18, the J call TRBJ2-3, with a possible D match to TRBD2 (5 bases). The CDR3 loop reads CASSLAPGNTDTQYF. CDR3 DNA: TGTGCCAGCTCCCTAGCTCCCGGGAACACAGATACGCAGTATTTT.